These 18 T cell receptor beta chains came from one sample sequenced in a study of T cells after yellow fever vaccination. TCRdb re-called the 5' RACE reads with MiXCR, one entry per CDR3 protein. The sample has more than 20,000 distinct CDR3 sequences, about 5.5% seen once. The sequences come from PBMCs, either bulk or a sorted T-cell subset (CD4+, CD8+, memory, or dextramer-sorted; not recorded which), collected 15 days after the yellow fever booster vaccination. These receptors were taken from a young man who received the YFV17D yellow fever vaccine.

The V call is TRBV11-2, the J call TRBJ2-4; the match to TRBD2 covers 8 bases. Germline V gene sequence: CDR1 SGHAT, CDR2 FQNNGV. The CDR3 runs to 16 residues. V shed 2 bases, J shed 0 bases, and the junction held 3 bases outside the gene matches. CDR3 region: CASSLISGKAKNIQYF. The CDR3 DNA reads as TGTGCCAGCAGCTTAATTAGCGGGAAAGCCAAAAACATTCAGTACTTC.

This clonotype was seen at least ten times. V usage is TRBV5-5 and J usage is TRBJ2-2; D unclear. The length of the CDR3 is 14 residues. The germline CDR1 and CDR2 sequences are SGHKS and YYEKEE (reference sequence). V was shortened by 2 bases and J by 4 bases, with 9 bases between the two germline ends. The DNA of the CDR3 is TGTGCCAGCAGCTTCGCCCAGATCACCGGGGAGCTGTTTTTT. As protein: CASSFAQITGELFF.

The sample holds many counts of this clonotype. The chain uses TRBV29-1 and TRBJ2-7; no clear D gene. This CDR3 has 12 residues. The V end was cut by 4 bases, the J end by 0 bases, with 7 bases between. Germline assignment: CDR1 SQVTM and CDR2 ANQGSEA. The CDR3 DNA reads TGCAGCGTTGCGCAGTCCTCCTACGAGCAGTACTTC. Amino acid sequence: CSVAQSSYEQYF.

This clonotype was detected many times. This chain links TRBV27 with TRBJ2-5; perhaps TRBD2 as D (6 bases). The CDR3 totals 14 residues. Germline CDR1 reads MNHEY; CDR2 reads SMNVEV (reference sequence). Between the trimmed V and J ends, which lost 7 bases and 2 bases, there was a span of 14 bases. CDR3 DNA: TGTGCCAGCATTAAGAGCGGGTTTCAAGAGACCCAGTACTTC. Amino acid sequence: CASIKSGFQETQYF.

This clonotype was seen ten or more times. The rearrangement uses TRBV6-2 or TRBV6-3 and TRBJ1-5; D is ambiguous. V lost 6 bases to trimming and J lost 9 bases, with 9 bases between them. The CDR3 covers 11 residues. Germline CDR1 is MNHEY and CDR2 is SVGEGT. CDR3 coding DNA: TGTGCCAGCAGCCCGGGGTGGCCCCAGCATTTT. It translates to CASSPGWPQHF.

The chain employs TRBV13 and TRBJ1-2; 8 nucleotides match TRBD1. Trimming removed 5 bases from V and 7 bases from J; junction bases left unmatched: 3. The CDR3 is made up of 12 amino acids. Germline CDR1 reads PRHDT; CDR2 reads FYEKMQ (reference sequence). The CDR3 DNA is TGTGCCAGCAGCCGGACAGGGAGTGGCTACACCTTC. Translating gives CASSRTGSGYTF.

This clonotype was picked up many times. The chain employs TRBV7-3 and TRBJ2-2; D call uncertain. Trimming pared 3 bases from V and 5 bases from J, leaving 7 bases between. Germline-derived CDR1 and CDR2 are SGHTA and FQGTGA. The CDR3 is 13 residues long. The CDR3 DNA reads TGTGCCAGCAGCTTCGGAGTTACCGGGGAGCTGTTTTTT. Translating gives CASSFGVTGELFF.

This clonotype was detected ten times or more. The V and J genes are TRBV14 and TRBJ1-6, with 9 bases that match TRBD1. This CDR3 contains 15 residues. Germline values: CDR1 SGHDN, CDR2 FVKESK. The V gene end was trimmed by 4 bases and the J gene end by 6 bases; junction bases not matched to a gene: 4. The CDR3 sequence is CASSRIQGANSPLHF. The DNA of the CDR3 is TGTGCCAGCAGCCGAATACAGGGGGCTAATTCACCCCTCCACTTT.

Ten or more counts support this clonotype. The gene calls are TRBV20-1 and TRBJ2-3, with D uncertain. CDR3 length: 13 residues. Germline-derived CDR1 and CDR2 are DFQATT and SNEGSKA (reference sequence). Trimming took off 3 bases at V and 0 bases at J, with 7 bases between the two ends. CDR3 in DNA: TGCAGTGCTAGGTTGGGGAGCACAGATACGCAGTATTTT. Its translation is CSARLGSTDTQYF.

The chain has TRBV29-1 and TRBJ2-1, with D perhaps TRBD2 (5 bases). Germline CDR1 and CDR2: SQVTM and ANQGSEA. This CDR3 has 15 residues. The V end was cut by 3 bases, the J end by 6 bases, with 18 bases between. CDR3 DNA: TGCAGCGTTGATGAGGGTGGATTAACAGTCAATGAGCAGTTCTTC. Translation: CSVDEGGLTVNEQFF.

In this sample, this clonotype turned up many times. The chain is built from TRBV6-5 and TRBJ2-1; 9 bases are a match to TRBD1. J gave up 2 bases and V 6 bases, and 8 bases lay outside the gene matches. Germline V CDR1 and CDR2: MNHEY, SVGAGI. This CDR3 spans 16 amino acids. CDR3 DNA: TGTGCCAGCAGCCACAGGGGGCGCGAAACCTACAATGAGCAGTTCTTC. It codes for CASSHRGRETYNEQFF.

Points on this clonotype: A read error may be the cause here, since a much bigger clone is one base away. The chain employs TRBV12-3 or TRBV12-4 and TRBJ2-3; TRBD2 aligns across 11 bases. Trimming took 6 bases from V and 6 from J; bases not matched to a gene: 11. The CDR3 totals 16 residues. The CDR3 DNA follows: TGTGCCAGCAGCCGAATAGCGGGAGGGGGTTTGGATACGCAGTATTTT. Translation: CASSRIAGGGLDTQYF.

This clonotype was counted many times. The chain employs TRBV5-1 and TRBJ2-3; 11 bases map to TRBD1. The CDR3 consists of 17 residues. CDR1 and CDR2 from the germline V gene are SGHRS and YFSETQ. The junction had 10 bases not matched to a gene; V was cut back by 4 bases and J by 3 bases. CDR3: CASSPGQGVRGTDTQYF. The CDR3 region has the DNA TGCGCCAGCAGCCCGGGACAGGGGGTTCGAGGGACAGATACGCAGTATTTT.

The table lists this clonotype with many counts. The chain carries TRBV11-2 and TRBJ1-1; D may be TRBD1 (5 bases). This CDR3 spans 11 amino acids. The V and J ends lost 5 bases and 8 bases respectively, with 9 bases between them. Germline V gene lookup returns CDR1 SGHAT and CDR2 FQNNGV. CDR3 region: CASSLRGEAFF. The CDR3 DNA reads TGTGCCAGCAGCCTCCGGGGGGAAGCTTTCTTT.

This clonotype was counted many times. The chain recombines TRBV30 with TRBJ1-6, with a weak D call TRBD1 (6 bases). The germline gives CDR1 GTSNPN, CDR2 SVGIG (reference sequence). V dropped 0 bases and J dropped 6 bases, with 9 bases sitting between them. CDR3 size: 14 residues. As DNA, the CDR3 is TGTGCCTGGAGTGTACAGGGAGGTAATTCACCCCTCCACTTT. Amino acids: CAWSVQGGNSPLHF.

This clonotype was counted ten times or more. The chain couples TRBV7-9 to TRBJ2-2; no firm D call. Germline assignment: CDR1 SEHNR and CDR2 FQNEAQ (reference sequence). V was trimmed by 5 bases and J by 5 bases, leaving 21 bases between them. The CDR3 is 17 residues long. CDR3 nucleotides: TGTGCCAGCAGCCCGCGGCACCACGTCCCCTTGACCGGGGAGCTGTTTTTT. It is translated as CASSPRHHVPLTGELFF.

There are many counts of this clonotype. This chain joins TRBV20-1 and TRBJ2-7, with D possibly TRBD2 on 6 matching bases. This CDR3 comprises 16 residues. V dropped 0 bases and J dropped 4 bases, with 19 bases sitting between them. CDR1 is DFQATT, CDR2 SNEGSKA, per germline (reference sequence). Here the CDR3 reads CSARDPGLPNGYEQYF. For the CDR3, the DNA is TGCAGTGCTAGAGATCCCGGACTACCCAATGGATACGAGCAGTACTTC.

This clonotype was counted many times. This sequence joins TRBV28 and TRBJ2-7, with D perhaps matching TRBD2 (7 bases). Trimming removed 1 base from V and 4 bases from J, with 14 bases in between. Germline-derived CDR1 and CDR2 are MDHEN and SYDVKM. The CDR3 totals 15 residues. The CDR3 region is CASSLSGGWGYEQYF. Here the CDR3 DNA reads TGTGCCAGCAGTTTATCGGGGGGCTGGGGTTACGAGCAGTACTTC.